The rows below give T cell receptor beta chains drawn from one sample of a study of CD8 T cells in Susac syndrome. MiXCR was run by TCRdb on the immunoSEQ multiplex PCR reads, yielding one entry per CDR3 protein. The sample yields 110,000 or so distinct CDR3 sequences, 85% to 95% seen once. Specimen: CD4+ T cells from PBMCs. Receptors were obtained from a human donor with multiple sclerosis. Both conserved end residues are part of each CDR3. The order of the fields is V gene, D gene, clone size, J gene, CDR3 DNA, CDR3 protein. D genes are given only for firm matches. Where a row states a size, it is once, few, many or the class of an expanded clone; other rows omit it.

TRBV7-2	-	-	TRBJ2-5	TGTGCCAGCAGCCGTTCGGTTATGGGTGAGACCCAGTACTTC	CASSRSVMGETQYF
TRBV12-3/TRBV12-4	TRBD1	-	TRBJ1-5	TGTGCCAGCAGAGCCGGACAGGGCGGTGTTAACGGCAATCAGCCCCAGCATTTT	CASRAGQGGVNGNQPQHF
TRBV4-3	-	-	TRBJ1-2	TGCGCCAGCAGCCTTGGAGGGTTCGCGGCCTATGGCTACACCTTC	CASSLGGFAAYGYTF
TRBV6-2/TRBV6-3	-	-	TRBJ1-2	TGTGCCAGCAGTTACGATAGGGGGGACCCTGGCTACACCTTC	CASSYDRGDPGYTF
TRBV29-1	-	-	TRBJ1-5	TGCAGCGTTGCGAGGGACGGCAATCAGCCCCAGCATTTT	CSVARDGNQPQHF
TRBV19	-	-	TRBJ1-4	TGTGCCAGCACCTTAATTGCAACTAATGAAAAACTGTTTTTT	CASTLIATNEKLFF
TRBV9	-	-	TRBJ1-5	TGTGCCAGCAGCGTAGATGCGGACAATCAGCCCCAGCATTTT	CASSVDADNQPQHF
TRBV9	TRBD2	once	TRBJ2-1	TGTGCCAGCAGCGTAGTTGGAGCGGGGGGCTGGAATGAGCAGTTCTTC	CASSVVGAGGWNEQFF
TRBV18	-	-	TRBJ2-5	TGTGCCAGCTCACCACAGTCAGCGGGCGGGGAGACCCAGTACTTC	CASSPQSAGGETQYF
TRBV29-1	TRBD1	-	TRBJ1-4	TGCAGCGCTGTGGGACAGGATAATGAAAAACTGTTTTTT	CSAVGQDNEKLFF